This T cell receptor beta chain derives from a study of blood T cells in healthy people across ages. Points from the study as a whole: In these data, TCR beta diversity tracked strongly with naive T cell percentage.

Next came a second PCR, run for about 6 to 12 cycles, which used a sample-barcoded 5' primer along with a J-beta primer mix. TCRdb used MiXCR to reprocess the 5' RACE reads, holding one entry per CDR3 protein. The sample carries 710,000 or so distinct CDR3 sequences, 32% recorded once. This clonotype was counted many times. The target antigen is unknown. J lost 3 bases, V lost 5 bases, and 8 bases had no gene match. The CDR3 contains 16 residues. The germline CDR1 and CDR2 sequences are SEHNR and FQNEAQ (reference sequence). Specimen: blood. This clonotype originated in an elderly woman in good health. The chain couples TRBV7-9 to TRBJ2-7; 12 bases fit TRBD2. CDR3: CASSPSSGGVFYEQYF. CDR3 DNA sequence: TGTGCCAGCAGCCCATCTAGCGGGGGGGTTTTCTACGAGCAGTACTTC.